The entry that follows covers one TCR beta chain sequence. Antigen unknown. The CDR3 extends over 14 amino acids. Germline V gives CDR1 SGHTA, CDR2 FQGTGA. The V and J ends lost 5 bases and 2 bases respectively, with 9 bases between them. Produced via immunoSEQ multiplex PCR; TCRdb's table is partial and in-frame only. Among 2 million to 2.5 million clones listed, 85% to 95% were seen once. The sample is drawn from a study of shared clonotypes between healthy human individuals. Study context: A few men and a couple of women, aged 18 to 49, were donors. For every donor, three CD4 naive, three CD4 memory, two CD8 naive and one CD8 memory plates were used. General study findings and limits: Compared with clonotypes that all four donors shared, non-shared clonotypes had lower generation probabilities.

The source is a man aged 18 to 30 in good health. Some clones in this sample may be carry-over from other donors' samples. The chain uses TRBV7-3 and TRBJ2-2, with no clear D. Sequenced material: naive CD4+ T cells from PBMCs. Subset defined: CD45RA+ positively selected. DNA of the CDR3: TGTGCCAGCAGCCGCGACGGCAACACCGGGGAGCTGTTTTTT. Its translation is CASSRDGNTGELFF.